The present T cell receptor beta chain was sequenced within a study of OX40 agonist ivuxolimab in advanced cancers. Study in general: Those enrolled were roughly 85% male, with a mean age of around 58 years and ages from about 20 to 79. Having had anti-PD-1, anti-PD-L1 or anti-CTLA-4 therapy before was allowed, and approximately 40% had some. In three patients, partial responses were observed, one with hepatocellular carcinoma and two with cutaneous melanoma. Overall study results and limits: CD4+ and CD8+ blood T cells expanded clonally by week 6 at 0.1 to 3.0 mg/kg.

Profiling relied on immunoSEQ multiplex PCR, and the TCRdb table lists in-frame clones only, not all of them. The sample has roughly 43,000 clones; 91% are singletons. As regards this clone: The target antigen is unknown.

Between the trimmed V and J ends, which lost 4 bases and 4 bases, there was a span of 13 bases. CDR1 and CDR2 (germline): ENHRY, SYGVKD. The CDR3 totals 15 residues. Sample: CD4+ or CD8+ T cells sorted from blood, taken in a trial of the OX40 agonist ivuxolimab. The clonotype originates from an adult with an advanced solid tumor such as melanoma, head and neck, liver or kidney cancer. The chain links TRBV10-3 to TRBJ2-2, with D maybe TRBD1 (6 bases). DNA of the CDR3: TGTGCCATCAGTGTTTCAACAGGGTTCACCGGGGAGCTGTTTTTT. Protein sequence: CAISVSTGFTGELFF.